The 15 T cell receptor beta chains below were found in one sample sequenced in a study of cytomegalovirus exposure and HLA in healthy donors. Vbeta (60) and Jbeta (13) primers were used in the PCR. Some clones are missing from TCRdb's copy, which holds only in-frame ones; the method was immunoSEQ multiplex PCR. The data contain about 150,000 clones, about 70% of them singletons. Sequenced: PBMCs. The receptors derive from a middle-aged woman in good health and CMV-seronegative.

This clone has just a few counts. Germline is not matched at one junction end, which may reflect a read error. The chain recombines TRBV6-1 with TRBJ2-1, with 7 nucleotides matching TRBD2. CDR3 length equals 16 residues. CDR1 and CDR2 from the germline V gene are MNHNS and SASEGT. The CDR3 here is CASSEDPGLTYNEQFF. The DNA of the CDR3 is TGTGCCAGCAGCGAAGACCCGGGACTAACCTACAATGAGCAGTTCTTC.

This clone has a single count. The V and J genes are TRBV6-1 and TRBJ2-7; 8 bases align to TRBD2. Germline CDR1 reads MNHNS; CDR2 reads SASEGT. V trimming: 3 bases; J trimming: 4 bases; junction bases outside the gene matches: 8. CDR3 size: 15 residues. In nucleotides, the CDR3 is TGTGCCAGCAGTGATTTAGGCGGGAGGACGTACGAGCAGTACTTC. Translation gives CASSDLGGRTYEQYF.

V and J are TRBV28 and TRBJ1-4; D is possibly TRBD1 (6 bases). CDR3 length: 15 residues. V was cut by 2 bases and J by 4 bases, with 11 bases left in between. Germline V gives CDR1 MDHEN, CDR2 SYDVKM. CDR3 nucleotides: TGTGCCAGCAGTTTAGGGGGGGCCCTTAATGAAAAACTGTTTTTT. As protein: CASSLGGALNEKLFF. The variable domain in full, completed from reference TRBV28 and TRBJ1-4, reads DVKVTQSSRYLVKRTGEKVFLECVQDMDHENMFWYRQDPGLGLRLIYFSYDVKMKEKGDIPEGYSVSREKKERFSLILESASTNQTSMYLCASSLGGALNEKLFFGSGTQLSVL.

The CDR3 region has the DNA TGTGCCAGCAGCGTAGGTACATACTCTGGAAACACCATATATTTT. Translation gives CASSVGTYSGNTIYF. The chain joins TRBV9 to TRBJ1-3; D gene uncertain. The CDR3 length is 15 residues. V was clipped by 0 bases and J by 0 bases, with 7 bases between them. Germline V gene data show CDR1 as SGDLS and CDR2 as YYNGEE.

This chain joins TRBV5-6 and TRBJ1-1; D is possibly TRBD1 (5 bases). Trimming took off 1 base at V and 2 bases at J, with 9 bases between the two ends. This CDR3 has 14 amino acids. Germline-derived CDR1 and CDR2 are SGHDT and YYEEEE. CDR3 loop: CASSLRQINTEAFF. The CDR3 DNA follows: TGTGCCAGCAGCTTGAGACAGATAAACACTGAAGCTTTCTTT.

The chain has TRBV2 and TRBJ1-2; 8 positions agree with TRBD1. Germline V gene data show CDR1 as SNHLY and CDR2 as FYNNEI. V trimming: 6 bases; J trimming: 5 bases; junction bases outside the gene matches: 8. CDR3 length: 14 residues. The chain's CDR3 is CASSPRGQRYGYTF. As DNA, the CDR3 is TGTGCCAGCAGCCCCAGGGGGCAAAGGTATGGCTACACCTTC.

This rearrangement joins TRBV4-1 to TRBJ1-5; D remains unclear. Looked up from germline, CDR1 is MGHRA and CDR2 is YSYEKL. This CDR3 is 15 amino acids long. V lost 0 bases and J 7 bases, leaving 13 bases between the germline ends. This CDR3 reads CASSQDHGERQPQHF. The CDR3 nucleotides read TGCGCCAGCAGCCAAGATCACGGGGAAAGGCAGCCCCAGCATTTT.

V usage is TRBV11-2 and J usage is TRBJ1-2, with D possibly matching TRBD1 (5 bases). V lost 2 bases, J lost 10 bases, and 11 bases lay in between. CDR1 SGHAT and CDR2 FQNNGV come from the germline V gene. This CDR3 has 12 amino acids. The CDR3 loop reads CASSLRGDDYTF. As DNA, the CDR3 is TGTGCCAGCAGCTTAAGGGGCGATGACTACACCTTC.

The chain uses TRBV5-4 and TRBJ2-7; 7 nucleotides align to TRBD1. Looked up from germline, CDR1 is SGHNT and CDR2 is YYREEE (reference sequence). This CDR3 has 16 residues. V was pared by 0 bases and J by 0 bases, with 6 bases of the junction left unmatched. The CDR3 protein is CASSLGPTGNSYEQYF. DNA for the CDR3: TGTGCCAGCAGCTTGGGCCCGACAGGGAACTCCTACGAGCAGTACTTC.

The V gene is TRBV6-6, the J gene TRBJ1-4; 10 bases align to TRBD1. J lost 7 bases, V lost 4 bases, and 9 bases had no gene match. The CDR3 contains 16 residues. Per the germline V gene, CDR1 is MNHNY and CDR2 is SVGAGI (reference sequence). CDR3 DNA: TGTGCCAGCAGTTCTCAACCGGGACAGGGGTCTGAAAAACTGTTTTTT. Its translation: CASSSQPGQGSEKLFF.

This chain connects TRBV5-1 to TRBJ1-1, with 7 bases fitting TRBD1. Germline lookup yields CDR1 SGHRS and CDR2 YFSETQ. The CDR3 is 13 residues long. V was clipped by 0 bases and J by 4 bases; unmatched bases: 0. For the CDR3, the DNA is TGCGCCAGCAGCTTGGACAGGGGCACTGAAGCTTTCTTT. This codes for CASSLDRGTEAFF. The full variable domain, with the rest looked up from reference TRBV5-1 and TRBJ1-1, is KAGVTQTPRYLIKTRGQQVTLSCSPISGHRSVSWYQQTPGQGLQFLFEYFSETQRNKGNFPGRFSGRQFSNSRSEMNVSTLELGDSALYLCASSLDRGTEAFFGQGTRLTVV.

The chain is built from TRBV7-9 and TRBJ1-1; D is perhaps TRBD1 (6 bases). V was trimmed by 4 bases and J by 4 bases, leaving 13 bases between them. The CDR3 spans 14 residues. Per the germline V gene, CDR1 is SEHNR and CDR2 is FQNEAQ (reference sequence). CDR3 protein: CASSSQGGGTEAFF. CDR3 nucleotides: TGTGCCAGCAGCTCGCAGGGAGGGGGCACTGAAGCTTTCTTT.

CDR3 amino acids: CASSLASGGYNEQFF. For the CDR3, the DNA is TGTGCCAGCAGCTTGGCTAGCGGGGGTTACAATGAGCAGTTCTTC. V and J are TRBV7-6 and TRBJ2-1; TRBD2 agrees at 10 bases. CDR3 length equals 15 residues. The V gene end was trimmed by 3 bases and the J gene end by 4 bases; junction bases not matched to a gene: 3. Germline-derived CDR1 and CDR2 are SGHVS and FNYEAQ.

V and J are TRBV7-6 and TRBJ1-1; 10 nucleotides match TRBD1. The CDR3 has 14 amino acids. Per the germline V gene, CDR1 is SGHVS and CDR2 is FNYEAQ. V dropped 5 bases and J dropped 4; count of bases not matched to a gene: 4. The CDR3 reads CASSKTGGRTEAFF. CDR3 nucleotides: TGTGCCAGCAGCAAGACAGGGGGCCGCACTGAAGCTTTCTTT.

The count of this clone is one. The V and J genes are TRBV10-3 and TRBJ1-1; TRBD1 might be the D (5 bases). V lost 6 bases and J 1 base, leaving 12 bases between the germline ends. The CDR3 length is 14 residues. The germline V gene encodes CDR1 ENHRY and CDR2 SYGVKD. The CDR3 region is CAIRGGDKNTEAFF. In nucleotides, the CDR3 is TGTGCCATCAGGGGGGGAGATAAGAACACTGAAGCTTTCTTT.